This T cell receptor (beta chain) was captured by sequencing in a study of T-cell memory formation after mild COVID-19. General study findings and limits: Clones that contracted clustered mainly in CM and EM if CD4+ and in EMRA if CD8+. Memory cells collected pre-infection included some clones that later responded, suggesting cross-reactive memory joined.

Using its own MiXCR run on the 5' RACE reads, TCRdb lists one record per CDR3 protein. The profile shows fewer than 250,000 distinct CDR3 sequences, roughly a tenth of them singletons. This clonotype was counted only a few times. What it binds is not known. This CDR3 has 11 residues. Germline V gene sequence: CDR1 ENHRY, CDR2 SYGVKD. Trimming removed 8 bases at V and 4 bases at J, with 6 bases between. The sequenced sample consisted of PBMCs or a T cell subset sorted from them (not recorded which). The gene calls are TRBV10-3 and TRBJ2-1; D not certain. The sequence came from a man aged 18 to 35 who had mild COVID-19 (a few samples of this study predate the infection). Cell type and time point are not known. The CDR3 DNA reads TGTGCCATCGGCAGGTACAATGAGCAGTTCTTC. Translated, it gives CAIGRYNEQFF.